The 30 T cell receptor beta chains given below trace back to one sample, sequenced in a study of beta chain features in type 1 diabetes. Of the isolated RNA, all was reverse transcribed, and so the sequenced material was expressed TCRB transcripts. Sequencing used immunoSEQ multiplex PCR; TCRdb keeps in-frame clones, though not all of them. The sample gives around 250,000 clones, 25% to 30% of which show up once; approximately 4% is in the top ten. Sequencing used central memory CD4+ T cells from blood. All receptors derive from a man aged 30 to 45 in good health.

The chain carries TRBV30 and TRBJ2-1; TRBD1 aligns across 8 bases. Germline trimming cut 5 bases from V and 2 bases from J; bases unmatched to any gene: 8. Germline CDR1 GTSNPN, CDR2 SVGIG (reference sequence). The CDR3 has 15 residues. CDR3 coding DNA: TGTGCCTGGTCCAGGGGGCGGCTAGCCTACAATGAGCAGTTCTTC. It specifies CAWSRGRLAYNEQFF.

This clone was picked up a small number of times. The junction departs from germline at one end; a sequencing error may be responsible. The chain links TRBV29-1 to TRBJ2-2; TRBD1 is a possible D gene (6 bases). In germline, CDR1 is SQVTM, CDR2 ANQGSEA. The CDR3 extends over 13 amino acids. The CDR3 reads CRVRQANTGELFF. The CDR3 bases are TGCCGCGTGCGACAGGCGAACACCGGGGAGCTGTTTTTT.

This clone has more than one count but fewer than ten. The chain employs TRBV5-4 and TRBJ2-3, with D perhaps matching TRBD2 (5 bases). Germline V gene sequence: CDR1 SGHNT, CDR2 YYREEE (reference sequence). The CDR3 extends over 15 amino acids. V shed 1 base and J shed 0 bases, with 9 bases lying between them. In DNA, the CDR3 is TGTGCCAGCAGCTTGAAACCGGGGAGCACAGATACGCAGTATTTT. Residues: CASSLKPGSTDTQYF.

The rearrangement uses TRBV19 and TRBJ1-2; D is unresolved. V gave up 3 bases and J gave up 8 bases, with 10 bases separating them. The CDR3 sequence is 12 residues long. Looked up from germline, CDR1 is LNHDA and CDR2 is SQIVND (reference sequence). For the CDR3, the DNA is TGTGCCAGTAGTATGCTCAGAGAAGGCTACACCTTC. The encoded protein is CASSMLREGYTF. Combining the CDR3 with reference TRBV19 and TRBJ1-2 gives the whole variable domain DGGITQSPKYLFRKEGQNVTLSCEQNLNHDAMYWYRQDPGQGLRLIYYSQIVNDFQKGDIAEGYSVSREKKESFPLTVTSAQKNPTAFYLCASSMLREGYTFGSGTRLTVV.

There are a few counts of this clone. The chain links TRBV5-4 to TRBJ2-3; no definite D call. CDR3 size: 15 residues. Germline loops: CDR1 SGHNT, CDR2 YYREEE (reference sequence). The V gene lost 4 bases and the J gene lost 2 bases, with 14 bases spanning the gap. In nucleotides, the CDR3 is TGTGCCAGCAGCCAAGATGAGTATAACACAGATACGCAGTATTTT. It codes for CASSQDEYNTDTQYF.

This sequence joins TRBV16 and TRBJ2-7; TRBD2 aligns across 12 bases. Germline V CDR1 and CDR2: KGHSY, FQNENV. The CDR3 contains 15 residues. The V gene end was trimmed by 6 bases and the J gene end by 5 bases; junction bases not matched to a gene: 8. CDR3 bases: TGTGCCAGCAGGGCACTAGCGGGAGGTCGTCACGAGCAGTACTTC. Translating it yields CASRALAGGRHEQYF.

In this sample, this clone turned up many times. The V call is TRBV7-9, the J call TRBJ2-7; D is possibly TRBD2 (6 bases). V dropped 5 bases and J dropped 6 bases, with 11 bases sitting between them. Germline assignment: CDR1 SEHNR and CDR2 FQNEAQ (reference sequence). This CDR3 has 12 amino acids. CDR3 nucleotides: TGTGCCAGCAGCGAGGGACTTAGCGAGCAGTACTTC. It translates to CASSEGLSEQYF.

In this sample, this clone turned up many times. Because the CDR3's place on the DNA is in doubt, the DNA is left out and the CDR3 is given as listed by TCRdb. The J gene is TRBJ2-1, the V gene TRBV21-1. TRBV21-1 is a pseudogene segment. The CDR3 length is 15 residues, termini included. Here the CDR3 reads CASSKRVGVGNEQFF.

This clone came up many times. This chain uses TRBV2 with TRBJ2-1; 8 bases line up with TRBD2. Germline V gene sequence: CDR1 SNHLY, CDR2 FYNNEI. There are 18 residues in the CDR3. Trimming took 6 bases from V and 0 from J; bases not matched to a gene: 13. The CDR3 coding sequence is TGTGCCAGCAGAGCTCGGGAGGGGGGCTCCTTCTCCTACAATGAGCAGTTCTTC. Protein: CASRAREGGSFSYNEQFF.

This clone was seen more than once but under ten times. CDR3 coding DNA: TGCGCCAGCAGCCAACCGGGACAGAGCTACGAGCAGTACTTC. The encoded protein is CASSQPGQSYEQYF. The chain carries TRBV4-1 and TRBJ2-7; TRBD1 agrees at 7 bases. V was pared by 2 bases and J by 3 bases, with 4 bases of the junction left unmatched. The CDR3 spans 14 residues. CDR1 and CDR2 (germline): MGHRA, YSYEKL.

In this sample, this clone turned up a few times. The rearrangement uses TRBV7-2 and TRBJ1-2; 7 nucleotides agree with TRBD1. The CDR3 runs 14 residues. Germline CDR1 SGHTA, CDR2 FQGNSA. With 0 bases clipped from V and 7 bases from J, the junction kept 5 bases outside the gene matches. CDR3 loop: CASSLAGTVRGYTF. DNA of the CDR3: TGTGCCAGCAGCTTAGCTGGGACAGTTCGTGGCTACACCTTC.

This clone has a handful of counts. The same CDR3 is also encoded by other DNA sequences in this sample. The genes are TRBV29-1 and TRBJ1-2, with D perhaps matching TRBD1 (5 bases). Germline V gives CDR1 SQVTM, CDR2 ANQGSEA. CDR3 length: 10 residues. The V and J ends lost 6 bases and 4 bases respectively, with 6 bases between them. In DNA, the CDR3 is TGCAGCGTCGACAGCTATGGCTACACCTTC. Translation gives CSVDSYGYTF.

The genes are TRBV6-5 and TRBJ2-4, with 10 bases lining up with TRBD2. The germline V gene encodes CDR1 MNHEY and CDR2 SVGAGI. The length of the CDR3 is 15 residues. V shed 2 bases and J 8 bases; nucleotides not matched to a gene: 6. The CDR3 bases are TGTGCCAGCAGTTACCAGCGGGAGGGCCGGGACATTCAGTACTTC. Residues: CASSYQREGRDIQYF.

This clone was recorded a few times. This chain connects TRBV30 to TRBJ1-3; D gene unclear. V was clipped by 3 bases and J by 4 bases, with 13 bases between them. The CDR3 length is 14 residues. Germline loops: CDR1 GTSNPN, CDR2 SVGIG (reference sequence). The CDR3 reads CAWSPDAAGNTIYF. The CDR3 region has the DNA TGTGCCTGGAGCCCGGACGCGGCGGGAAACACCATATATTTT.

The chain carries TRBV5-4 and TRBJ2-4, with a tentative D call TRBD2 (5 bases). Germline V lookup: CDR1 SGHNT, CDR2 YYREEE (reference sequence). Between the trimmed V and J ends, which lost 0 bases and 2 bases, there was a span of 9 bases. This CDR3 region has 15 residues. The CDR3 nucleotides are TGTGCCAGCAGCTTGGAATCGGGGACCAAAAACATTCAGTACTTC. This codes for CASSLESGTKNIQYF. Drawing the rest from reference TRBV5-4 and TRBJ2-4, the complete variable domain is ETGVTQSPTHLIKTRGQQVTLRCSSQSGHNTVSWYQQALGQGPQFIFQYYREEENGRGNFPPRFSGLQFPNYSSELNVNALELDDSALYLCASSLESGTKNIQYFGAGTRLSVL.

This clone came up a few times. The chain couples TRBV30 to TRBJ1-4, with 8 bases fitting TRBD1. With 8 bases clipped from V and 7 bases from J, the junction kept 9 bases outside the gene matches. This CDR3 spans 13 amino acids. Germline lookup yields CDR1 GTSNPN and CDR2 SVGIG (reference sequence). The CDR3 reads CAGDRLRGEKLFF. In DNA, the CDR3 is TGTGCCGGGGACAGGTTGCGAGGTGAAAAACTGTTTTTT.

This clone was recorded at least ten times. This chain joins TRBV7-2 and TRBJ2-1; a weak D match, TRBD2 (6 bases). V lost 3 bases to trimming and J lost 1 base, with 10 bases between them. The CDR3 covers 15 residues. Germline V gene data show CDR1 as SGHTA and CDR2 as FQGNSA. In nucleotides, the CDR3 is TGTGCCAGCAGCTTGGACCGGGAGTCCTACAATGAGCAGTTCTTC. Its translation is CASSLDRESYNEQFF.

This clone was counted at least ten times. This chain links TRBV29-1 with TRBJ2-1, with 9 positions matching TRBD1. The CDR3 is made up of 15 amino acids. The ends lost 4 bases at V and 3 bases at J; junction bases unmatched: 7. Germline loops: CDR1 SQVTM, CDR2 ANQGSEA. The CDR3 bases are TGCAGCGTTGCTTCCGGGACAGGGAACTACAATGAGCAGTTCTTC. As protein: CSVASGTGNYNEQFF.

Note on this clone: One base away lies a much larger clone, so this may be a sequencing read error. The chain carries TRBV5-1 and TRBJ2-1; tentatively, D is TRBD1 (6 bases). This CDR3 contains 16 residues. The V and J ends lost 0 bases and 5 bases respectively, with 15 bases between them. From germline, CDR1 is SGHRS and CDR2 YFSETQ. CDR3 sequence (DNA): TGCGCCAGCAGCTTGGGTTCCCAGGGACAAAACAATGAGCAGTTCTTC. Translation gives CASSLGSQGQNNEQFF.

The rearrangement joins TRBV7-9 to TRBJ2-5; D is undetermined. The CDR3 length is 12 residues. V shed 2 bases and J shed 4 bases, with 5 bases lying between them. Germline CDR1 SEHNR, CDR2 FQNEAQ (reference sequence). As DNA, the CDR3 is TGTGCCAGCAGCTTAACGTCAGAGACCCAGTACTTC. The encoded protein is CASSLTSETQYF. Variable domain in full (rest from reference TRBV7-9 and TRBJ2-5): DTGVSQNPRHKITKRGQNVTFRCDPISEHNRLYWYRQTLGQGPEFLTYFQNEAQLEKSRLLSDRFSAERPKGSFSTLEIQRTEQGDSAMYLCASSLTSETQYFGPGTRLLVL.

The chain employs TRBV30 and TRBJ1-6; TRBD1 might be the D (5 bases). The germline V gene encodes CDR1 GTSNPN and CDR2 SVGIG (reference sequence). The CDR3 has 14 amino acids. V shed 2 bases and J shed 5 bases, with 10 bases lying between them. The CDR3 loop reads CAWSSGRDNSPLHF. The DNA of the CDR3 is TGTGCCTGGAGTTCGGGCAGGGATAATTCACCCCTCCACTTT.

This clone was counted only a few times. The V and J genes are TRBV7-9 and TRBJ2-1; TRBD2 matches 14 bases. The J segment lost 5 bases and the V segment lost 6 bases, leaving 6 bases of the junction unmatched. Germline V lookup: CDR1 SEHNR, CDR2 FQNEAQ (reference sequence). The CDR3 extends over 16 amino acids. CDR3: CASSPGLAGVHNEQFF. CDR3 coding DNA: TGTGCCAGCAGTCCGGGACTAGCGGGGGTCCACAATGAGCAGTTCTTC.

This clone turned up a few times. The sample carries other DNA sequences with the same CDR3. The rearrangement links TRBV29-1 to TRBJ2-1; no clear D. The V gene lost 2 bases and the J gene lost 7 bases, with 3 bases spanning the gap. The CDR3 totals 10 residues. Germline V lookup: CDR1 SQVTM, CDR2 ANQGSEA. For the CDR3, the DNA is TGCAGCGTTGAATGGAATGAGCAGTTCTTC. Residues: CSVEWNEQFF.

This sequence joins TRBV10-3 and TRBJ2-1, with 9 bases lining up with TRBD1. V trimming: 11 bases; J trimming: 9 bases; junction bases outside the gene matches: 8. The length of the CDR3 is 12 residues. Germline V gene sequence: CDR1 ENHRY, CDR2 SYGVKD. In DNA form, the CDR3 reads TGTGCCGCCAGGACAGGGGACAGTGAGCAGTTCTTC. Its translation: CAARTGDSEQFF.

This clone was found many times. The chain recombines TRBV9 with TRBJ2-7, with 7 bases that match TRBD2. The junction had 7 bases not matched to a gene; V was cut back by 2 bases and J by 2 bases. Germline V gives CDR1 SGDLS, CDR2 YYNGEE. This CDR3 spans 15 amino acids. This chain's CDR3 is CASSVSLAETYEQYF. DNA of the CDR3: TGTGCCAGCAGCGTCTCTCTAGCGGAGACCTACGAGCAGTACTTC.

This chain links TRBV9 with TRBJ2-3; D uncertain. This CDR3 is 13 amino acids long. The ends were cut back, 4 bases at V and 1 base at J, with 7 bases in the middle. The germline V gene encodes CDR1 SGDLS and CDR2 YYNGEE. The CDR3 DNA is TGTGCCAGCAGCCCCCACGGCACAGATACGCAGTATTTT. Translated: CASSPHGTDTQYF.

The V call is TRBV29-1, the J call TRBJ1-2, with D possibly being TRBD1 (6 bases). The CDR3 totals 12 residues. The V gene lost 7 bases and the J gene lost 7 bases, with 16 bases spanning the gap. The germline gives CDR1 SQVTM, CDR2 ANQGSEA. The DNA of the CDR3 is TGCAGCGCCCAGTCGGGGGGCGGTGGCTACACCTTC. It encodes CSAQSGGGGYTF.

Only a few counts were recorded for this clone. The CDR3 is CASSSRQGETEAFF. CDR3 coding DNA: TGTGCCAGCAGCTCCCGGCAAGGGGAAACTGAAGCTTTCTTT. This chain joins TRBV7-9 and TRBJ1-1; maybe TRBD1 (5 bases). Trimming removed 4 bases at V and 5 bases at J, with 14 bases between. The CDR3 contains 14 residues. CDR1 is SEHNR, CDR2 FQNEAQ, per germline (reference sequence).

This clone was recorded a few times. The chain recombines TRBV28 with TRBJ2-7, with a weak D call TRBD1 (5 bases). With 8 bases removed from V and 3 bases from J, the gap between germline ends came to 26 bases. The CDR3 totals 17 residues. CDR1 MDHEN and CDR2 SYDVKM come from the germline V gene. CDR3 protein: CASGVYRTLLRGYEQYF. The CDR3 DNA reads as TGTGCCAGCGGGGTTTATAGAACCCTTTTAAGGGGCTACGAGCAGTACTTC.

This clone showed up just a few times. The chain is built from TRBV5-4 and TRBJ1-2, with D possibly matching TRBD1 (6 bases). CDR1 and CDR2 from the germline V gene are SGHNT and YYREEE (reference sequence). This CDR3 has 13 amino acids. Trimming pared 3 bases from V and 2 bases from J, leaving 8 bases between. The CDR3 DNA follows: TGTGCCAGCAGCTCAGGACAGAACTATGGCTACACCTTC. Translating it yields CASSSGQNYGYTF.